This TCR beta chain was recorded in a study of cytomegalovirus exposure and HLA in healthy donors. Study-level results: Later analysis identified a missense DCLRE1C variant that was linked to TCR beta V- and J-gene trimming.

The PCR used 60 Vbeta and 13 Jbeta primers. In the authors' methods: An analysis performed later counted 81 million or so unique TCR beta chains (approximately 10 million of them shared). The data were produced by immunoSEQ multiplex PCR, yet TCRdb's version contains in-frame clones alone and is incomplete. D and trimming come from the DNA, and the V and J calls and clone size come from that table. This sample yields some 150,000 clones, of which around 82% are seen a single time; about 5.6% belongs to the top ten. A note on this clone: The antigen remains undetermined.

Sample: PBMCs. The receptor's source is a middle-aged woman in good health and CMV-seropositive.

The CDR3 here is CASRDSPGGNQPQHF. As DNA, the CDR3 is TGCGCCAGCAGGGACAGCCCTGGGGGCAATCAGCCCCAGCATTTT. V and J are TRBV5-1 and TRBJ1-5, with D possibly TRBD1 on 6 matching bases. Trimming cost V 5 bases and J 2 bases, with 14 bases left between them. This CDR3 has 15 residues. The germline gives CDR1 SGHRS, CDR2 YFSETQ.